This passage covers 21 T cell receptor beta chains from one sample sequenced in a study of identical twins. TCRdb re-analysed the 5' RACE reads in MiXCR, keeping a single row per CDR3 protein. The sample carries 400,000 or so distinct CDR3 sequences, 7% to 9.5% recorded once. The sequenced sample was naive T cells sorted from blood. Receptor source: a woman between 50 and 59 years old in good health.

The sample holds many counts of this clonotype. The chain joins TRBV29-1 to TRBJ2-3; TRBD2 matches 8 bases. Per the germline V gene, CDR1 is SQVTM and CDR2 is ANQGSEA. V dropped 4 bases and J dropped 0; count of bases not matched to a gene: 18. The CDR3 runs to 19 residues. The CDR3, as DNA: TGCAGCGTTGTTCGGCGGGAGGAGAGGTGGGTCCCGAGCACAGATACGCAGTATTTT. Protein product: CSVVRREERWVPSTDTQYF.

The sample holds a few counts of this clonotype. CDR3 sequence reads: CASSLPRYGYTF. The CDR3 nucleotides are TGCGCCAGCAGCTTACCCCGCTATGGCTACACCTTC. The chain couples TRBV5-1 to TRBJ1-2; D ambiguous. Per the germline V gene, CDR1 is SGHRS and CDR2 is YFSETQ. Trimming took off 2 bases at V and 4 bases at J, with 6 bases between the two ends. The CDR3 runs 12 residues.

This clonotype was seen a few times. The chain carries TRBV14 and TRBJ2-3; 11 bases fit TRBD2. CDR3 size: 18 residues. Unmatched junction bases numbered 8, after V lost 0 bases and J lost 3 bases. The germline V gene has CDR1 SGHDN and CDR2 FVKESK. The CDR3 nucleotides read TGTGCCAGCAGCCAAGATTCAAGGCTAGCGGGAGGTACAGATACGCAGTATTTT. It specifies CASSQDSRLAGGTDTQYF.

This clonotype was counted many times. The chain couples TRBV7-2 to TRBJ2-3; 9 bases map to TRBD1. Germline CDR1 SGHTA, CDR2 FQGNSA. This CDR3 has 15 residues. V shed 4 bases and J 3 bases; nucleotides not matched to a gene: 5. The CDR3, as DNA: TGTGCCAGCAGCTCTCTAGGGACAGGGACAGATACGCAGTATTTT. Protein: CASSSLGTGTDTQYF.

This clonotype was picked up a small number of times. CDR3 in amino acids: CASSFGGWNTGELFF. CDR3 DNA: TGTGCCAGCAGTTTCGGGGGTTGGAACACCGGGGAGCTGTTTTTT. The rearrangement joins TRBV27 to TRBJ2-2, with a tentative D call TRBD2 (6 bases). Deletions cut 3 bases from V and 1 base from J, with 9 bases between. Germline loops: CDR1 MNHEY, CDR2 SMNVEV (reference sequence). The CDR3 contains 15 residues.

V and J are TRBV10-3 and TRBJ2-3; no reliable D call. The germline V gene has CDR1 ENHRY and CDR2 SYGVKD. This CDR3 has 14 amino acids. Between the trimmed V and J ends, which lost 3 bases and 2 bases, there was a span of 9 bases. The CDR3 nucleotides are TGTGCCATCAGTGATCTCGCGGTCACAGATACGCAGTATTTT. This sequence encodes CAISDLAVTDTQYF.

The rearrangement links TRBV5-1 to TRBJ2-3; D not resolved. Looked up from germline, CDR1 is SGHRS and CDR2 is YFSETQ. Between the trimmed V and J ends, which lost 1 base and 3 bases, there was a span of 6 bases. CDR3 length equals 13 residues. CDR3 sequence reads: CASSLIATDTQYF. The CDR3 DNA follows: TGCGCCAGCAGCTTGATCGCTACAGATACGCAGTATTTT. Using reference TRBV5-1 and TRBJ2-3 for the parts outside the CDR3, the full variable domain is KAGVTQTPRYLIKTRGQQVTLSCSPISGHRSVSWYQQTPGQGLQFLFEYFSETQRNKGNFPGRFSGRQFSNSRSEMNVSTLELGDSALYLCASSLIATDTQYFGPGTRLTVL.

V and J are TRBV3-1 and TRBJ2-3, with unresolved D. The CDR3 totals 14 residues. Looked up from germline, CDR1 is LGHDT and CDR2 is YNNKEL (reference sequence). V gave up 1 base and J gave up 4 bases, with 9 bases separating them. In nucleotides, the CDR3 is TGTGCCAGCAGCCAAGTAACTAATTCAGATACGCAGTATTTT. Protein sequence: CASSQVTNSDTQYF.

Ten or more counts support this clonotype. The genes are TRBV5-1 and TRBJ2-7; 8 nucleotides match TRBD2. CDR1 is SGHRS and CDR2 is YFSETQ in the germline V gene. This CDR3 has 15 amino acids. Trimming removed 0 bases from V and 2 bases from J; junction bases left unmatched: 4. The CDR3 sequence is CASSLVTSGAYEQYF. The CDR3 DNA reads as TGCGCCAGCAGCTTGGTTACTAGCGGCGCCTACGAGCAGTACTTC.

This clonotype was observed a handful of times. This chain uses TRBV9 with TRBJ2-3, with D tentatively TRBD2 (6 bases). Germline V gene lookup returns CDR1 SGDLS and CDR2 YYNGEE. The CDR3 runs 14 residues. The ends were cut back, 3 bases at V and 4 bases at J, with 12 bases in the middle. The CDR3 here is CASSASGGSDTQYF. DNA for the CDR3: TGTGCCAGCAGCGCCTCTGGAGGGTCAGATACGCAGTATTTT.

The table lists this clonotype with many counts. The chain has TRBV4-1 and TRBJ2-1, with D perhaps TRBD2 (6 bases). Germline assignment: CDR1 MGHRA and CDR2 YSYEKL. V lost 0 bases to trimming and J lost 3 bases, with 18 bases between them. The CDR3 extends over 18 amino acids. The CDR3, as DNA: TGCGCCAGCAGCCAAGATTTTGTGGCTAGCGTTATCTACAATGAGCAGTTCTTC. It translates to CASSQDFVASVIYNEQFF.

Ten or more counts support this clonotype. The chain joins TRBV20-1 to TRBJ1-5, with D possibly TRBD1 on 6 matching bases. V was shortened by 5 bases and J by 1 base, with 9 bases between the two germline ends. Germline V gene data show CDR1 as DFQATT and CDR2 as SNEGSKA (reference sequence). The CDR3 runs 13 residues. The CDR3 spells CSAVQGSNQPQHF. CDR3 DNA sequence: TGCAGTGCTGTACAGGGAAGCAATCAGCCCCAGCATTTT.

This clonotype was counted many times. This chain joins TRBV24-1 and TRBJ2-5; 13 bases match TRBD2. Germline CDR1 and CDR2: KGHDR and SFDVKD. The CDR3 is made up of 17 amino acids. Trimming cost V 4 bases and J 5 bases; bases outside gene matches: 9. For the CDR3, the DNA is TGTGCCACCAGTGACGCGGGACTAGCGGGACCCCGGGAGACCCAGTACTTC. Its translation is CATSDAGLAGPRETQYF.

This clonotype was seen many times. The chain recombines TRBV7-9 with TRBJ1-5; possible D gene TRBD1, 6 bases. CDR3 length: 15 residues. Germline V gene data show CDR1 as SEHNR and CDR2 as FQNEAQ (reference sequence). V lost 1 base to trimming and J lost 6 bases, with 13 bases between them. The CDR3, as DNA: TGTGCCAGCAGCTTAGAGGGGGGGTCGAGTCAGCCCCAGCATTTT. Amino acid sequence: CASSLEGGSSQPQHF.

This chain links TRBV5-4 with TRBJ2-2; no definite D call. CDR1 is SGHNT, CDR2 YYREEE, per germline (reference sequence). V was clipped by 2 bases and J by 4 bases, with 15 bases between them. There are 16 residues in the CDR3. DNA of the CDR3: TGTGCCAGCAGCTTTCGGGCCTCACCAGGCACCGGGGAGCTGTTTTTT. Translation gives CASSFRASPGTGELFF.

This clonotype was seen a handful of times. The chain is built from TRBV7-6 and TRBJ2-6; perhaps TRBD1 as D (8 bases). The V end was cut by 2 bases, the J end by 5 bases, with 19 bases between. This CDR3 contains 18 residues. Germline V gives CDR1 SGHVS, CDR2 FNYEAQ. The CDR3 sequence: CASSLSGTGPLWANVLTF. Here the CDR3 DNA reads TGTGCCAGCAGCTTAAGCGGGACAGGCCCACTCTGGGCCAACGTCCTGACTTTC.

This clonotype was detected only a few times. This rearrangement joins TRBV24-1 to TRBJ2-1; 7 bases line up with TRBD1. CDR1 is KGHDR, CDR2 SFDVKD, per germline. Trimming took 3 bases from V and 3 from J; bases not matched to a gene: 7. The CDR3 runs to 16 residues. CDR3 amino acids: CATSDAGTEFYNEQFF. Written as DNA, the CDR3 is TGTGCCACCAGTGATGCCGGGACAGAGTTCTACAATGAGCAGTTCTTC.

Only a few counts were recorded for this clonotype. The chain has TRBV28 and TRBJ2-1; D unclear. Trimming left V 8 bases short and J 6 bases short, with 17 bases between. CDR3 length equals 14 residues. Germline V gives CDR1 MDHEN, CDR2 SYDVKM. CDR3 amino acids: CASFPDRPGNEQFF. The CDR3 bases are TGTGCCAGCTTTCCGGACCGGCCGGGCAATGAGCAGTTCTTC.

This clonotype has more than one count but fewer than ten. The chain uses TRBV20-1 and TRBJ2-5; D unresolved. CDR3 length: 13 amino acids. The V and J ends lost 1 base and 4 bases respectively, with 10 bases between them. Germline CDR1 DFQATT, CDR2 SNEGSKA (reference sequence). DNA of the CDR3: TGCAGTGCTAGAGGGGGTGTGGCAGAGACCCAGTACTTC. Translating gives CSARGGVAETQYF.

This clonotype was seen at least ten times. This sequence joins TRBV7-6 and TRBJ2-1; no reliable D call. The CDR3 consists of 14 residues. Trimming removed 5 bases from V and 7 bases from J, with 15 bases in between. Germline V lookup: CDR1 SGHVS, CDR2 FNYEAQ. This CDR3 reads CASSNELRRNEQFF. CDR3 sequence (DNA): TGTGCCAGCAGCAATGAGCTCCGTAGAAATGAGCAGTTCTTC.

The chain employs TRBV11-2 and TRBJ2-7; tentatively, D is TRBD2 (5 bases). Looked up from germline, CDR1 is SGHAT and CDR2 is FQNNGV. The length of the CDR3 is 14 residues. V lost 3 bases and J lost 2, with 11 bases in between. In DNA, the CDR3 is TGTGCCAGCAGCTTGAGGAGGACGGCCTACGAGCAGTACTTC. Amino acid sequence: CASSLRRTAYEQYF. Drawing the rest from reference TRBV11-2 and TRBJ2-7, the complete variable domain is EAGVAQSPRYKIIEKRQSVAFWCNPISGHATLYWYQQILGQGPKLLIQFQNNGVVDDSQLPKDRFSAERLKGVDSTLKIQPAKLEDSAVYLCASSLRRTAYEQYFGPGTRLTVT.